Listed here are 2 T cell receptor beta chains from one sample, sequenced in a study of T cell responses to AZD1222 COVID-19 vaccine. The protocol was immunoSEQ multiplex PCR, while the TCRdb copy is restricted to in-frame clones and leaves out a portion. Here the sample spans about 130,000 clones, roughly 91% being singletons. The sample was peripheral blood, taken on day 0 of MenACWY control vaccination. These receptors were obtained from an adult in good health.

Here the CDR3 reads CASSNRATDTQYF. The DNA of the CDR3 is TGTGCCAGCAGCAACAGGGCAACAGATACGCAGTATTTT. V gene TRBV7-9 combines with J gene TRBJ2-3; tentative D call: TRBD1 (6 bases). CDR1 SEHNR and CDR2 FQNEAQ come from the germline V gene (reference sequence). This CDR3 has 13 residues. Trimming removed 5 bases at V and 3 bases at J, with 9 bases between.

V and J are TRBV28 and TRBJ2-2; either TRBD1 or TRBD2 may fit D (5 bases each). Germline CDR1 reads MDHEN; CDR2 reads SYDVKM. CDR3 length: 13 residues. Deletions cut 5 bases from V and 4 bases from J, with 8 bases between. The CDR3 sequence: CASSRDLTGELFF. For the CDR3, the DNA is TGTGCCAGCAGTCGGGACCTCACCGGGGAGCTGTTTTTT.